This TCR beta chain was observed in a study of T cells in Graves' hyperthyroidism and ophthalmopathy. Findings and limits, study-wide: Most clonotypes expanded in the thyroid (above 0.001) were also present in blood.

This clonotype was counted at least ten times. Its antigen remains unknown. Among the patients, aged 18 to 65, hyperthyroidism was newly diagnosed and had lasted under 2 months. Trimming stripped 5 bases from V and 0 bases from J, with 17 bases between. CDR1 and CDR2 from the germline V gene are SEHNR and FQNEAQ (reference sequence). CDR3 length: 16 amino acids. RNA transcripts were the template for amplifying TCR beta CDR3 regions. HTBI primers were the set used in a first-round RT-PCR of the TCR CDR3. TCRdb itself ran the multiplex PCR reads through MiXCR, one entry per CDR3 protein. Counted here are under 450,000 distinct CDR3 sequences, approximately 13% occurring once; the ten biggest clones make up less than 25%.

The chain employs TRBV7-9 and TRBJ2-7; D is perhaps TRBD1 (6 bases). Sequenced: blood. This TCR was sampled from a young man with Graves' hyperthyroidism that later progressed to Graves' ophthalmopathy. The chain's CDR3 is CASSTPPNRVSYEQYF. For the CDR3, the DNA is TGTGCCAGCAGCACCCCCCCGAACAGGGTCTCCTACGAGCAGTACTTC.